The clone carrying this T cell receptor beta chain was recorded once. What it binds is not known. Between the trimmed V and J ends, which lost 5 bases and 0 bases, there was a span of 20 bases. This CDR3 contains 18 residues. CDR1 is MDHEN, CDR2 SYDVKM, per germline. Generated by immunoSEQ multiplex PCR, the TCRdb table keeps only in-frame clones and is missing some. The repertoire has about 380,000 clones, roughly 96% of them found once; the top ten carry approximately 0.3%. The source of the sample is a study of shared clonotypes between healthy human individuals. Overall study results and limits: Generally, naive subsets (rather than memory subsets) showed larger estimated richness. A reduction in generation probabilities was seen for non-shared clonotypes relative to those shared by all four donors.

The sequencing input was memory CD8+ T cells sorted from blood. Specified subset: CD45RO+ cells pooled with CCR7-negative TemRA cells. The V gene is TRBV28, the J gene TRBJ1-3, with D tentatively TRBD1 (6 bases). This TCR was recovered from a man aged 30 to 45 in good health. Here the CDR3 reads CASSVYGTQPSSGNTIYF. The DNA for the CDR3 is TGTGCCAGCAGTGTCTATGGGACACAACCGTCCTCTGGAAACACCATATATTTT. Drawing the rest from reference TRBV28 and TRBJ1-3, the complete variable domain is DVKVTQSSRYLVKRTGEKVFLECVQDMDHENMFWYRQDPGLGLRLIYFSYDVKMKEKGDIPEGYSVSREKKERFSLILESASTNQTSMYLCASSVYGTQPSSGNTIYFGEGSWLTVV.